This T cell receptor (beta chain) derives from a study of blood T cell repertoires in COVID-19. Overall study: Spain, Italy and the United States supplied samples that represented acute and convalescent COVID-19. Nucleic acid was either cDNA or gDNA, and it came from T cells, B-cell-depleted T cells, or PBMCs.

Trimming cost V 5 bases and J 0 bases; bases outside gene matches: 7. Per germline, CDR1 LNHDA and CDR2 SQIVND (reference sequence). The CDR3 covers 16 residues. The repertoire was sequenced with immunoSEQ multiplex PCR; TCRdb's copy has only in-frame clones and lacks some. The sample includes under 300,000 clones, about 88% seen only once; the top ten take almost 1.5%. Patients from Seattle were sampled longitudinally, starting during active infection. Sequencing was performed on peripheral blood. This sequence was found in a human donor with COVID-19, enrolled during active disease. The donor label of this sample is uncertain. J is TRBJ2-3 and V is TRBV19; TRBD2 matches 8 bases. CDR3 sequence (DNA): TGTGCCAGTAGTCCGTGGGCTAGCGGGAGCACAGATACGCAGTATTTT. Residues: CASSPWASGSTDTQYF.